This T cell receptor beta chain stems from a study of T cell repertoires in cytomegalovirus infection. About the research overall: A matching HLA type, together with CMV infection, was signaled by public TCR beta signatures. Findings and limits, study-wide: Dominant in the ex vivo response were TCR beta clonotypes restricted by HLA-C and specific for CMV. Public TCR beta family frequency separated CMV-and-HLA carriers, including in an independent cohort.

TCRdb re-derived calls from the reads in MiXCR, one entry per CDR3 protein. Counted here are fewer than 300,000 distinct CDR3 sequences, roughly 23% occurring once; the ten biggest clones make up about 14%. With regard to this clonotype: Its antigen remains unknown.

Input material: PBMCs. The TCR originated in a human donor in good health (CMV status not recorded). Some clones in this sample may be carry-over from other donors' samples.

The CDR3 DNA reads as TGTGCCATCAGTGGGGGGGGCACTAGCGGGATTGGTTCCTACAATGAGCAGTTCTTC. Protein sequence: CAISGGGTSGIGSYNEQFF. The J gene is TRBJ2-1, the V gene TRBV10-3, with 10 bases fitting TRBD2. The CDR3 extends over 19 amino acids. Germline V gives CDR1 ENHRY, CDR2 SYGVKD. With V trimmed by 4 bases and J by 1 base, 13 bases remained unmatched.